The clone carrying this TCR beta chain occurred many times. The antigen remains undetermined. The data derive from a study of identical twins. A single record per CDR3 protein comes from TCRdb applying MiXCR to the 5' RACE reads. The sample consists of about 810,000 distinct CDR3 sequences, 12% of them appearing once. The CDR3 length is 14 residues. The germline CDR1 and CDR2 sequences are LGHDT and YNNKEL (reference sequence). J lost 5 bases, V lost 4 bases, and 6 bases had no gene match. The study, taken as a whole, reports: There was more out-of-frame TCR alpha sharing in monozygotic twins than models estimated. Without tracking the same donors, conclusions rested on cross-sectional statistical analysis.

This sample also belongs to another study, concerning yellow fever vaccine responses in identical twins.

The V call is TRBV3-1, the J call TRBJ2-5, with TRBD1 matching 8 bases. The clonotype was recovered from a woman aged 18-29 years in good health. The material sequenced was PBMCs. This chain's CDR3 is CASSLRTGQETQYF. For the CDR3, the DNA is TGTGCCAGCAGCCTTCGGACAGGGCAGGAGACCCAGTACTTC.